A single sample gave rise to the 9 T cell receptor beta chains below, sequenced in a study of PD-1 blockade in classical Hodgkin lymphoma. Time point here: cycle 4 day 1 (C4D1), after five to seven weeks of nivolumab. Relapse after autologous stem cell transplantation occurred in every patient, and brentuximab vedotin exposure varied. Repertoires were generated with immunoSEQ multiplex PCR, while TCRdb's copy carries only in-frame clones and drops some. The table lists fewer than 100,000 clones, under 95% of them singletons. Here the sequenced sample was peripheral blood mononuclear cells (PBMCs), taken before the fourth cycle of nivolumab. The receptors were sampled from a human donor with classical Hodgkin lymphoma.

The J gene is TRBJ2-5, the V gene TRBV15; 14 bases map to TRBD2. CDR3 size: 21 residues. J lost 4 bases, V lost 2 bases, and 18 bases had no gene match. Germline V lookup: CDR1 LNHNV, CDR2 YYDKDF (reference sequence). The CDR3 coding sequence is TGTGCCACCAGCAGACCTATCGGGACTAGCGGGAGAGGAGGGCGAGGAGAGACCCAGTACTTC. Translation: CATSRPIGTSGRGGRGETQYF.

The chain uses TRBV27 and TRBJ2-5; 9 nucleotides match TRBD2. V gave up 4 bases and J gave up 4 bases; unmatched junction bases: 7. CDR1 and CDR2 from the germline V gene are MNHEY and SMNVEV (reference sequence). The length of the CDR3 is 15 residues. The CDR3 region has the DNA TGTGCCAGCAGTTCCCTTAGCGGGAGAGGAGAGACCCAGTACTTC. It translates to CASSSLSGRGETQYF.

The rearrangement uses TRBV28 and TRBJ1-3; weak D call: TRBD1 (6 bases). Germline V gives CDR1 MDHEN, CDR2 SYDVKM. Trimming stripped 1 base from V and 6 bases from J, with 10 bases between. The CDR3 has 14 amino acids. The CDR3 spells CASSLSGGLNTIYF. CDR3 coding DNA: TGTGCCAGCAGTTTATCGGGGGGCTTAAACACCATATATTTT.

The chain couples TRBV18 to TRBJ2-3; D is undetermined. The CDR3 extends over 14 amino acids. V gave up 3 bases and J gave up 5 bases, with 12 bases separating them. The germline gives CDR1 KGHSH, CDR2 LQKENI. CDR3 DNA sequence: TGTGCCAGCTCACCCGCGCGGACGGGAGATACGCAGTATTTT. This sequence encodes CASSPARTGDTQYF.

The chain employs TRBV9 and TRBJ2-1, with TRBD2 identical over 8 bases. The V gene's germline CDR1 is SGDLS and CDR2 YYNGEE. V was clipped by 3 bases and J by 4 bases; unmatched bases: 6. The CDR3 runs to 15 residues. CDR3 nucleotide sequence: TGTGCCAGCAGCGCCAGCGGGAGAGGGTACAATGAGCAGTTCTTC. Protein product: CASSASGRGYNEQFF.

This chain joins TRBV30 and TRBJ2-7; TRBD1 aligns across 10 bases. J gave up 7 bases and V 0 bases, and 9 bases lay outside the gene matches. Germline assignment: CDR1 GTSNPN and CDR2 SVGIG (reference sequence). The CDR3 has 15 amino acids. This CDR3 is CAWSVFGTGAKEQYF. CDR3 in DNA: TGTGCCTGGAGTGTTTTTGGGACAGGGGCCAAAGAGCAGTACTTC.

V gene TRBV28 combines with J gene TRBJ2-3, with TRBD2 matching 11 bases. V lost 1 base, J lost 6 bases, and 6 bases stayed unmatched. Germline-derived CDR1 and CDR2 are MDHEN and SYDVKM. The CDR3 is made up of 16 amino acids. The CDR3 DNA is TGTGCCAGCAGTTTATTACTAGCGGGAGTCTGGGATACGCAGTATTTT. Translated, it gives CASSLLLAGVWDTQYF.

In its sample, this clone was seen once. The rearrangement uses TRBV7-2 and TRBJ2-7; 9 bases fit TRBD1. The ends lost 0 bases at V and 6 bases at J; junction bases unmatched: 6. This CDR3 is 15 amino acids long. CDR1 and CDR2 from the germline V gene are SGHTA and FQGNSA. CDR3 coding DNA: TGTGCCAGCAGCTTAGCGGGACAGGGCGGGCTCGAGCAGTACTTC. Translated, it gives CASSLAGQGGLEQYF.

In its sample, this clone was seen once. The rearrangement joins TRBV2 to TRBJ1-2; 9 nucleotides match TRBD1. The V gene's germline CDR1 is SNHLY and CDR2 FYNNEI. CDR3 length equals 15 residues. The J segment lost 3 bases and the V segment lost 5 bases, leaving 7 bases of the junction unmatched. The CDR3 here is CASSPAGQGYYGYTF. In DNA, the CDR3 is TGTGCCAGCAGTCCGGCCGGACAGGGGTACTATGGCTACACCTTC.